A selection of T cell receptor beta chains follows, all from one sample in a study of blood T cell repertoires in COVID-19. Sequencing was performed with immunoSEQ multiplex PCR; in TCRdb, only in-frame clones are kept and a portion is missing. The sample holds 100,000 to 150,000 clones, around 85% seen once. The material sequenced was peripheral blood. These receptors were obtained from an elderly woman with acute or convalescent COVID-19. CDR3s include the opening cysteine and the closing phenylalanine or tryptophan. A D gene is named only where the DNA matches it firmly. A row's size may be missing; if present it is once, few, many or a size class.

v_gene	abundance	d_gene	j_gene	CDR3aa	CDR3nt
TRBV3-1/TRBV3-2	NA	NA	TRBJ1-2	CASSQNAGGVNGYTF	TGTGCCAGCAGCCAGAACGCAGGAGGGGTCAATGGCTACACCTTC
TRBV2	NA	NA	TRBJ1-2	CATGREANYGYTF	TGTGCCACAGGACGGGAAGCTAACTATGGCTACACCTTC
TRBV19	NA	NA	TRBJ2-7	CASSNLPGWGEGNYEQYF	TGTGCCAGTAGTAACCTCCCCGGGTGGGGGGAAGGGAACTACGAGCAGTACTTC
TRBV5-8	NA	NA	TRBJ2-3	CASSRSGWTTAATDTQYF	TGTGCCAGCAGCCGAAGTGGTTGGACAACGGCCGCCACAGATACGCAGTATTTT
TRBV29-1	NA	NA	TRBJ1-1	CSGRVQGRKNTEAFF	TGCAGCGGCCGAGTGCAGGGAAGGAAGAACACTGAAGCTTTCTTT
TRBV6-2/TRBV6-3	NA	TRBD1	TRBJ2-7	CASSSPWDRGSYEQYF	TGTGCCAGCAGCTCCCCGTGGGACAGGGGATCCTACGAGCAGTACTTC
TRBV5-5	NA	NA	TRBJ2-5	CASSSRQGQETQYF	TGTGCCAGCAGCTCGAGGCAGGGGCAAGAGACCCAGTACTTC
TRBV6-4	NA	NA	TRBJ2-7	CASSEEWGRGEQYF	TGTGCCAGCAGTGAGGAATGGGGGCGCGGCGAGCAGTACTTC
TRBV30	NA	NA	TRBJ1-1	CAWSRQGPTEAFF	TGTGCCTGGAGTAGGCAGGGTCCCACTGAAGCTTTCTTT
TRBV18	NA	TRBD1	TRBJ2-6	CASSRDMDRGNGANVLTF	TGTGCCAGCTCACGGGACATGGACAGGGGGAACGGGGCCAACGTCCTGACTTTC
TRBV10-3	NA	NA	TRBJ2-5	CAIRSADGGTQYF	TGTGCCATCAGGAGCGCCGACGGGGGGACCCAGTACTTC
TRBV12-3/TRBV12-4	NA	TRBD1	TRBJ1-6	CATSGTGHSPLHF	TGTGCCACTTCCGGGACAGGGCACTCACCCCTCCACTTT
TRBV6-5	NA	TRBD2	TRBJ2-5	CASSFTAGGKETQYF	TGTGCCAGCAGCTTTACAGCGGGGGGAAAAGAGACCCAGTACTTC
TRBV11-2	NA	TRBD1	TRBJ1-4	CASSHRRDRAFEKLFF	TGTGCCAGCAGCCATAGGCGGGACAGGGCGTTTGAAAAACTGTTTTTT
TRBV3-1/TRBV3-2	NA	TRBD2	TRBJ2-1	CASSQDTGLAGAPVYNEQFF	TGTGCCAGCAGCCAAGATACAGGACTAGCGGGGGCCCCCGTATACAATGAGCAGTTCTTC
TRBV15	few	TRBD2	TRBJ2-1	CATSRGSGEGLYEQFF	TGTGCCACCAGCAGAGGTTCGGGGGAGGGCCTTTATGAGCAGTTCTTC
TRBV5-1	NA	NA	TRBJ2-1	CASSLDVAFSYNEQFF	TGCGCCAGCAGCTTGGATGTGGCATTCTCCTACAATGAGCAGTTCTTC
TRBV5-1	NA	NA	TRBJ1-3	CASREDSSSGNTIYF	TGCGCCAGCAGGGAGGACAGTAGCTCTGGAAACACCATATATTTT
TRBV7-2	NA	NA	TRBJ1-6	CASSLQINNSPLHF	TGTGCCAGCAGCTTGCAGATAAATAATTCACCCCTCCACTTT
TRBV19	NA	NA	TRBJ1-1	CASSTPGGRGNTEAFF	TGTGCCAGTAGCACCCCGGGGGGTCGAGGGAACACTGAAGCTTTCTTT
TRBV19	NA	NA	TRBJ2-2	CASSSSTGANTGELFF	TGTGCCAGTAGTAGTTCGACAGGCGCGAACACCGGGGAGCTGTTTTTT
TRBV7-2	NA	TRBD2	TRBJ2-5	CASSSGGGAETQYF	TGTGCCAGCAGCTCAGGCGGGGGGGCCGAGACCCAGTACTTC
TRBV25-1	NA	NA	TRBJ1-2	CASRLPLGPQGYGYTF	TGTGCCAGCAGACTACCACTTGGGCCGCAGGGCTATGGCTACACCTTC
TRBV30	NA	NA	TRBJ1-5	CAWSKTVGQPQHF	TGTGCCTGGAGTAAAACAGTGGGTCAGCCCCAGCATTTT
TRBV11-2	NA	TRBD2	TRBJ2-2	CASSPSMGGDTGELFF	TGTGCCAGCAGCCCATCCATGGGGGGGGACACCGGGGAGCTGTTTTTT